This entry lists 31 T cell receptor beta chains sequenced from one sample in a study of monozygotic twins with inflammatory bowel disease. From the 5' RACE reads, TCRdb lists one entry per CDR3 protein and no DNA. The sample data list some 440,000 distinct CDR3 sequences. The sample comprised blood. Every receptor here comes from a human donor with ulcerative colitis or Crohn's disease, or a healthy co-twin of an affected twin (not recorded which).

The chain couples TRBV19 to TRBJ2-5. This CDR3 is 13 amino acids long. Germline V gives CDR1 LNHDA, CDR2 SQIVND (reference sequence). CDR3 amino acids: CASRSLGWETQYF.

This sequence joins TRBV28 and TRBJ1-2; no DNA is available, so the TRBD1 call from TCRdb remains unchecked. The CDR3 is 14 amino acids. The V gene's germline CDR1 is MDHEN and CDR2 SYDVKM. The CDR3 region is CASSLLPGQGGYTF.

This chain links TRBV19 with TRBJ2-3; TCRdb proposes TRBD2, but this gene call is untestable without DNA. The length of the CDR3 is 18 residues. Germline lookup yields CDR1 LNHDA and CDR2 SQIVND (reference sequence). CDR3 residues: CASSIIRGGRYDTDTQYF.

CDR3: CATLRGDFTYNEQFF. The rearrangement links TRBV7-9 to TRBJ2-1; TCRdb's assignment of TRBD2 cannot be checked, as there is no DNA. The CDR3 contains 15 residues. Germline values: CDR1 SEHNR, CDR2 FQNEAQ (reference sequence).

V gene TRBV2 combines with J gene TRBJ2-5; TCRdb selects TRBD1, and the lack of DNA leaves this call unchecked. The germline V gene has CDR1 SNHLY and CDR2 FYNNEI. The CDR3 length is 12 residues. This chain's CDR3 is CASRQGGETQYF.

This rearrangement joins TRBV9 to TRBJ1-1; the D call from TCRdb, TRBD1, cannot be confirmed without DNA. Germline V gene data show CDR1 as SGDLS and CDR2 as YYNGEE. This CDR3 has 14 residues. The CDR3 sequence is CASSAFNRGAEAFF.

V is TRBV7-3 and J is TRBJ2-6; the D gene TCRdb calls, TRBD1, cannot be checked with no DNA. From germline, CDR1 is SGHTA and CDR2 FQGTGA. The CDR3 sequence is 15 residues long. CDR3 region: CASGPGDSGANVLTF.

The J gene is TRBJ2-3, the V gene TRBV12-3 or TRBV12-4; TCRdb's D call of TRBD1 is untestable without DNA. The CDR3 length is 13 residues. This CDR3 is CASRVGAGDTQYF.

This sequence joins TRBV15 and TRBJ1-5; the D call of TRBD1 rests on TCRdb alone, since no DNA is present to check it. The CDR3 sequence is 19 residues long. CDR1 and CDR2 (germline): LNHNV, YYDKDF (reference sequence). CDR3 region: CATSRGAGTGGKGNQPQHF. The full variable domain, with the rest looked up from reference TRBV15 and TRBJ1-5, is DAMVIQNPRYQVTQFGKPVTLSCSQTLNHNVMYWYQQKSSQAPKLLFHYYDKDFNNEADTPDNFQSRRPNTSFCFLDIRSPGLGDTAMYLCATSRGAGTGGKGNQPQHFGDGTRLSIL.

The V call is TRBV14, the J call TRBJ2-1; lacking DNA, the TRBD1 call made by TCRdb goes unchecked. The CDR3 consists of 13 residues. Germline V CDR1 and CDR2: SGHDN, FVKESK. CDR3 protein: CASSQTGGREQFF. The whole variable domain, filled in from reference TRBV14 and TRBJ2-1, reads EAGVTQFPSHSVIEKGQTVTLRCDPISGHDNLYWYRRVMGKEIKFLLHFVKESKQDESGMPNNRFLAERTGGTYSTLKVQPAELEDSGVYFCASSQTGGREQFFGPGTRLTVL.

J is TRBJ1-4 and V is TRBV20-1; TCRdb gives TRBD1 as the D gene, but with no DNA this cannot be confirmed. Germline lookup yields CDR1 DFQATT and CDR2 SNEGSKA (reference sequence). The CDR3 is 13 amino acids. This chain's CDR3 is CSASDRANEKLFF.

J is TRBJ2-1 and V is TRBV10-3; TCRdb outputs TRBD2, but without DNA this stays unchecked. This CDR3 has 13 residues. Germline V CDR1 and CDR2: ENHRY, SYGVKD. The CDR3 loop reads CAIPRAPGNEQFF.

The chain is built from TRBV20-1 and TRBJ1-5; the TCRdb D gene call, TRBD1, has no DNA to confirm it. Germline CDR1 is DFQATT and CDR2 is SNEGSKA (reference sequence). The length of the CDR3 is 15 residues. CDR3 sequence reads: CSANRGLRGNQPQHF.

This chain links TRBV5-1 with TRBJ1-1; TCRdb reports TRBD1, a call that lacks DNA to check it against. Germline loops: CDR1 SGHRS, CDR2 YFSETQ. CDR3 length: 15 residues. The CDR3 region is CASSSFGGVGTEAFF.

The chain is built from TRBV6-2 or TRBV6-3 and TRBJ1-4; TCRdb indicates TRBD1, and absent DNA this call remains unverified. The CDR3 spans 16 residues. Germline V gives CDR1 MNHEY, CDR2 SVGEGT. CDR3: CASSPRLASIDEKLFF.

V and J are TRBV7-3 and TRBJ2-1; with no DNA, the TCRdb D assignment of TRBD1 cannot be verified. The CDR3 is made up of 17 amino acids. In germline, CDR1 is SGHTA, CDR2 FQGTGA. CDR3 amino acids: CASSLHPLGTGGNEQFF. Variable domain in full (rest from reference TRBV7-3 and TRBJ2-1): GAGVSQTPSNKVTEKGKYVELRCDPISGHTALYWYRQSLGQGPEFLIYFQGTGAADDSGLPNDRFFAVRPEGSVSTLKIQRTERGDSAVYLCASSLHPLGTGGNEQFFGPGTRLTVL.

The V and J genes are TRBV5-6 and TRBJ2-1; TCRdb proposes TRBD2, but this gene call is untestable without DNA. CDR3 length: 16 amino acids. Germline V lookup: CDR1 SGHDT, CDR2 YYEEEE. CDR3 loop: CASSLESGLVYNEQFF.

The rearrangement uses TRBV12-3 or TRBV12-4 and TRBJ2-6; the D call of TRBD1 rests on TCRdb alone, since no DNA is present to check it. The CDR3 covers 17 residues. CDR3 sequence: CASSIRGLTTGANVLTF.

The V and J genes are TRBV20-1 and TRBJ1-3; TCRdb selects TRBD1, and the lack of DNA leaves this call unchecked. Germline loops: CDR1 DFQATT, CDR2 SNEGSKA (reference sequence). The CDR3 has 14 residues. The CDR3 sequence: CSAEDRGSGNTIYF.

This sequence joins TRBV5-1 and TRBJ1-1. The CDR3 spans 17 residues. The germline CDR1 and CDR2 sequences are SGHRS and YFSETQ. This CDR3 is CASSLRLARAGGSEAFF.

This chain links TRBV5-6 with TRBJ2-3; TCRdb selects TRBD2, and the lack of DNA leaves this call unchecked. CDR3 length: 16 amino acids. Per the germline V gene, CDR1 is SGHDT and CDR2 is YYEEEE. CDR3 sequence: CASSFRTSGNTDTQYF.

The chain has TRBV7-3 and TRBJ2-1. CDR3 length: 13 amino acids. Per germline, CDR1 SGHTA and CDR2 FQGTGA. Here the CDR3 reads CASSLEVNNEQFF. Full variable domain (remainder filled in from reference TRBV7-3 and TRBJ2-1): GAGVSQTPSNKVTEKGKYVELRCDPISGHTALYWYRQSLGQGPEFLIYFQGTGAADDSGLPNDRFFAVRPEGSVSTLKIQRTERGDSAVYLCASSLEVNNEQFFGPGTRLTVL.

The gene calls are TRBV29-1 and TRBJ2-7. This CDR3 has 12 residues. CDR1 is SQVTM, CDR2 ANQGSEA, per germline. The CDR3: CSALDLPDEQYF.

The chain is built from TRBV28 and TRBJ2-5; the D call of TRBD1 rests on TCRdb alone, since no DNA is present to check it. This CDR3 spans 12 amino acids. Looked up from germline, CDR1 is MDHEN and CDR2 is SYDVKM. CDR3 protein: CASSIGVKTQYF.

The chain couples TRBV20-1 to TRBJ2-2; TCRdb's D call of TRBD2 is untestable without DNA. Germline CDR1 and CDR2: DFQATT and SNEGSKA (reference sequence). The CDR3 totals 16 residues. CDR3 residues: CSAPTSGRASTGELFF.

This chain connects TRBV29-1 to TRBJ2-3; TCRdb selects TRBD2, and the lack of DNA leaves this call unchecked. CDR1 is SQVTM and CDR2 is ANQGSEA in the germline V gene. The CDR3 runs to 15 residues. This chain's CDR3 is CSAGYGGGPADTQYF.

The rearrangement uses TRBV12-3 or TRBV12-4 and TRBJ2-1; without DNA, the TCRdb call of TRBD2 cannot be checked. This CDR3 has 16 amino acids. This chain's CDR3 is CASRLSLGGSYNEQFF.

The chain employs TRBV5-1 and TRBJ1-5. The CDR3 length is 15 residues. The germline CDR1 and CDR2 sequences are SGHRS and YFSETQ. This CDR3 reads CASSLEGRADQPQHF. The variable domain in full, with the rest retrieved from reference TRBV5-1 and TRBJ1-5, is KAGVTQTPRYLIKTRGQQVTLSCSPISGHRSVSWYQQTPGQGLQFLFEYFSETQRNKGNFPGRFSGRQFSNSRSEMNVSTLELGDSALYLCASSLEGRADQPQHFGDGTRLSIL.

The chain couples TRBV7-9 to TRBJ2-1. The germline V gene encodes CDR1 SEHNR and CDR2 FQNEAQ (reference sequence). The CDR3 has 13 amino acids. The CDR3 is CASSLDDPSEQFF.

This chain connects TRBV11-1 to TRBJ2-6; TCRdb names TRBD2, which stays unverified in the absence of DNA. The V gene's germline CDR1 is SGHAT and CDR2 FQDESV (reference sequence). The CDR3 is made up of 18 amino acids. CDR3 sequence: CASSLSGPTLSGANVLTF.

J is TRBJ2-7 and V is TRBV20-1. The CDR3 length is 12 residues. CDR1 is DFQATT, CDR2 SNEGSKA, per germline (reference sequence). This CDR3 reads CSATTDTYEQYF.